The T cell receptor beta chain described here comes from a study of blood T cell repertoires in COVID-19. Across the study: The study drew acute and convalescent COVID-19 samples from the United States, Italy and Spain. The analysed material was cDNA or gDNA that came from T cells, B-cell-depleted T cells, or PBMCs.

This clone came up a few times. Per the study methods: Reference gene primer amplification yielded estimated nucleated cell counts. TCRdb keeps only in-frame clones here, not all; method: immunoSEQ multiplex PCR. V, J and clone size reflect that table, while D and trimming were determined from the DNA. Of about 490,000 clones in the sample, 80% to 90% were seen once. J was trimmed by 6 bases and V by 5 bases; bases with no gene match: 10. This CDR3 has 15 residues. Germline V lookup: CDR1 MNHEY, CDR2 SMNVEV (reference sequence). This TCR was sampled from a human donor in a cohort sampled during active COVID-19. The sample consisted of peripheral blood. The chain recombines TRBV27 with TRBJ1-3; the match to TRBD1 covers 7 bases. This CDR3 is CASSLYEGTENTIYF. The CDR3, as DNA: TGTGCCAGCAGTCTATACGAGGGGACAGAAAACACCATATATTTT.